This T cell receptor (beta chain) was profiled in a study of T cells in Graves' hyperthyroidism and ophthalmopathy. General study results and limits: It was a median around seven months before onset that the model predicted ophthalmopathy.

TCR beta CDR3 regions were amplified from RNA. The study used the HTBI primer set for a first-round RT-PCR of the TCR CDR3. Each CDR3 protein is one row after TCRdb ran MiXCR on the multiplex PCR reads. Of approximately 520,000 distinct CDR3 sequences in the sample, about 24% were seen once. As to this clonotype: Its cognate antigen is unknown. This may stem from a read error, because a much larger clone lies one nucleotide away.

The material sequenced was blood. The source is a woman under 40 with Graves' ophthalmopathy.

In nucleotides, the CDR3 is TGCAGTTCTAGAGATCCGGTCCTCGGGGAAGCTTTCTTT. Translated, it gives CSSRDPVLGEAFF. V and J are TRBV20-1 and TRBJ1-1; D remains unclear. CDR1 is DFQATT, CDR2 SNEGSKA, per germline (reference sequence). The CDR3 has 13 amino acids.